The source of this T cell receptor beta chain is a study of T-cell memory formation after mild COVID-19. The germline gives CDR1 LGHDT, CDR2 YNNKEL (reference sequence). The CDR3 is made up of 17 amino acids. Trimming shortened V by 0 bases and J by 2 bases, and 14 bases separated the two germline ends. TCRdb called the 5' RACE reads again in MiXCR, with one record for every CDR3 protein. The data hold 220,000 or so distinct CDR3 sequences, with 9.5% observed a single time. J is TRBJ2-1 and V is TRBV3-1; unclear D gene. The material sequenced was PBMCs or a T cell subset sorted from them (not recorded which). The TCR comes from a man between 18 and 29 years old who had mild COVID-19 (a few samples of this study predate the infection). Cell type and time point are not known. Written as DNA, the CDR3 is TGTGCCAGCAGCCAAGATCCCAACCCTCGTACCTACAATGAGCAGTTCTTC. This encodes CASSQDPNPRTYNEQFF.